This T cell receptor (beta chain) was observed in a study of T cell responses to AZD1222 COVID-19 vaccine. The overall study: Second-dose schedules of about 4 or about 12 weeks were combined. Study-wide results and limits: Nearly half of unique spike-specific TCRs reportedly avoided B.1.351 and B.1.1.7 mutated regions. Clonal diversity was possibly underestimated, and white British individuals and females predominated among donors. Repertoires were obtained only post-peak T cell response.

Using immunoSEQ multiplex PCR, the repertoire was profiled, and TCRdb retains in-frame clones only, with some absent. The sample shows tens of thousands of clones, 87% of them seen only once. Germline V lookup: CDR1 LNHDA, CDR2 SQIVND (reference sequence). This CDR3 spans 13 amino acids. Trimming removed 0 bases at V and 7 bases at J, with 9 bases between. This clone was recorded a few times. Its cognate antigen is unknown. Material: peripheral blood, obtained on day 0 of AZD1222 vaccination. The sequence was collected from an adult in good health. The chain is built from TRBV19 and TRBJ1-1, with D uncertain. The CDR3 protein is CASSIDKGREAFF. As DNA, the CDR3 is TGTGCCAGTAGTATAGATAAGGGCCGTGAAGCTTTCTTT.